This record looks at one TCR beta chain sequence and its context. It has no known antigen specificity. Base qualities are not provided; no much larger clone lies one nucleotide away. This sample is part of a study of cytomegalovirus exposure and HLA in healthy donors (dated by TCRdb to the late 2010s). In the study overall: An earlier analysis of approximately 590 of the donors reported approximately 270 Gb of sequence data and some 100 million unique TCR beta sequences from about 200 million T cells. An early release covering roughly 600 HLA-typed donors comprised around 300 gigabases of sequencing data and about 90 million unique TCR sequences. The genetic ancestry cluster associated with self-reported Caucasian donors included 81% of the 350 to 500 genotyped donors. The aim of the study was to test whether cataloging public T cell receptors could identify signatures of past pathogen exposure. The study used immunosequencing to profile the T cell repertoires of 666 subjects and linked those repertoires to cytomegalovirus serostatus. A separate validation cohort of approximately 120 different subjects was used in addition to the roughly 700-subject first cohort. To predict cytomegalovirus infection status, the study brought together high-throughput TCR immunosequencing, statistical association of individual TCRs with disease status, and machine learning. To study patterns of TCR occurrence, a later analysis re-analyzed previously published TCR beta repertoires from around 670 donors and added high-resolution HLA genotyping. In the later analysis, no new phenotypic data were used to find candidate immune exposures; instead, reliance was placed on TCR beta sequences and their occurrence across donors. An earlier analysis of 587 of the donors used high-throughput TCR beta sequencing to judge whether each TCR beta V gene segment behaved as functional or pseudogenic. Alongside the repertoire data, information on donor age, sex, ethnicity and CMV serostatus was compiled. A later genetic analysis took genome-wide SNP genotypes for about three fifths of the 666 donors and used that subset as a discovery cohort. Every repertoire in the discovery cohort had been generated on one and the same sequencing platform. HLA typing included class I and class II loci at four-digit resolution. Typing coverage varied by locus: about 629-640 donors for A, B, C, DRB1 and DQB1; under 550 for DQA1; around 570 for DPA1; around 450 for DPB1. Four to six DR-DQ haplotypes were handled as single units for association and clustering, since linkage in the cohort was strong. Across around 400 genotyped donors of the cohort, an average of about 200,000 unique TCR beta nucleotide sequences per donor were sequenced, and approximately 17% of those sequences were non-productive. Broad study findings and their caveats: An association between a missense DCLRE1C variant and V-gene and J-gene trimming of TCR beta chains was found in a later genetic analysis and replicated in an independent cohort. CMV serostatus was the only immune exposure information available for the cohort. Several of the top co-occurrence clusters appeared to be linked to parvovirus B19, influenza, CMV and Epstein-Barr virus, according to a later analysis. The authors suggested that the approach could potentially be generalized to other disease states and immunological phenotypes. Some IMGT-functional V segments, including TRBV6-2 and TRBV6-3, could not be distinguished by the 87-base-pair reads and were therefore excluded. Most CMV-associated TCR beta chains appeared to be HLA-restricted in a later analysis, and the HLA associations seemed to be driven largely by CMV exposure. Because counts were too low, roughly 17 rarely observed V segments, including chromosome 9 orphons, were left out of the earlier analysis of some 600 of the donors. This cohort had only TCR beta chains sequenced, and the lack of alpha or paired-chain data limited which features could be detected. Three of the identified cytomegalovirus-associated TCR beta chains were confirmed in vitro to be specific for cytomegalovirus antigens. The sequencing pipeline was judged likely to have produced a cluster of highly shared sequence variants as a technical artifact. A total of some 180 TCR beta chains were listed by the study as associated with cytomegalovirus. The classifier was reported to diagnose cytomegalovirus status with high specificity and sensitivity in both the original and validation cohorts. When HLA alleles, especially DR and DQ, strongly co-occurred, attributing TCR associations to individual alleles was difficult. Because some donors lacked HLA typing at each locus, the association tests relied only on the typed subset. In an earlier analysis of some 540 of the donors, most TCR beta V segments appeared in productive rearrangements about 87% or about 30% of the time, broadly matching IMGT annotations. In a later analysis, HLA-associated TCR beta chains were found to be more clonally expanded and to have lower generation probabilities than equally common non-associated chains. A further reported finding was that TCR beta sequences accurately predicted the HLA-A and HLA-B alleles for most subjects in the first cohort. Linkage disequilibrium might explain the correlated functional status among segregating V segments, but an unknown experimental factor could not be ruled out. A later genetic analysis reported fewer N-insertions in productive TCRs among donors in an Asian-associated ancestry cluster than the approximately 670-donor mean. A later analysis found that TCR association rates varied across HLA loci, with DRB1 alleles showing the most associated TCRs and HLA-C alleles the fewest. Most TCR sequences were observed very rarely across donors, whereas some public TCRs were present in many individuals. A later analysis associated 16,951 TCR beta sequences with specific HLA alleles at a false discovery rate of 0.05. Roughly uniform sequencing depth across donors was assumed in presence/absence analyses, although this assumption may not hold.

CDR1 and CDR2, per the germline V gene, are ENHRY and SYGVKD. Taken from cysteine to phenylalanine, the CDR3 has 16 residues. The CDR3 DNA has 48 bases and is translated from base 1. The method was the immunoSEQ multiplex PCR assay. The multiplex PCR relied on a mix of 60 forward primers for TCR Vbeta segments and 13 reverse primers for TCR Jbeta segments. Amplification of the CDR3 region of rearranged TCR beta genes was performed with a multiplex PCR assay on genomic DNA. The Illumina HiSeq System was used to sequence the amplified TCR beta libraries as 87-base-pair reads. In the authors' own workflow: A later analysis tallied 70 million to 100 million unique TCR beta chains across the 666 repertoires, and roughly 11 million of those chains were shared by two or more donors. To remove PCR and sequencing errors, raw reads were error-corrected and collapsed into unique sequences using a nearest-neighbor algorithm that merged closely related sequences. V, D and J gene segments were assigned by aligning CDR3 sequences to IMGT reference sequences. For a sequence to be retained, at least a six-nucleotide match to both a V gene segment and a J gene segment was required. Rearrangements were called productive when the CDR3 lacked stop codons and stayed in frame with V and J; all others were non-productive. CDR3 was defined according to IMGT convention as the region running from the second conserved V-encoded cysteine to the conserved J-encoded phenylalanine. Sequences without an unambiguous match to a single V gene segment were excluded from the earlier analysis of approximately 560 of the donors. In an earlier analysis of several hundred of the donors, V segments were called functional above 56.7% productive rearrangements and were called segregating when the between-donor standard deviation exceeded 5%. To diagnose cytomegalovirus status from the catalog of TCR beta chain sequences, a statistical classification framework was built. V and J gene assignment, in a later analysis, came from comparing TCR nucleotide sequences with IMGT/GENE-DB human TR gene sequences. The TCRdist pipeline was used in a later analysis to assign CDR3 sequences and most-parsimonious VDJ recombination scenarios. In a later analysis, each TCR beta chain was defined by its CDR3 amino acid sequence together with its V-gene family, and reads without a unique V-gene family were excluded. To address suspected cross-contamination and a sequencing artifact, a later analysis removed roughly 580 highly shared, low-generation-probability nucleotide sequences. In a later analysis, a clonal expansion index was calculated for each public chain from normalized within-repertoire ranks of inferred template counts. In a later analysis, generation probabilities were computed with a VDJ recombination model fitted to out-of-frame rearrangements, and the resulting probabilities were checked against IGoR. In a later analysis, hypergeometric tests were used to score TCR-TCR, TCR-HLA and TCR-CMV co-occurrence, with a repertoire-size bias correction applied to TCR pairs. In a later analysis, false discovery rates were estimated by permuting HLA or CMV assignments 20 times. In a later analysis, co-occurring TCRs were grouped with DBSCAN, and TCRdist sequence similarity was added when clustering was performed within HLA-allele-positive subsets. For co-occurrence clustering, repertoires with fewer than 30,000 or more than 120,000 public chains were excluded, along with 5 or 6 repertoires with anomalous nucleotide sharing. TCRdb took over this immuneACCESS table, retaining in-frame rearrangements with V and J assigned. Such tables are incomplete; in checked studies, under half of the missing clones stem from an unresolved V gene, and the remainder is unexplained. V and J calls and clone size are as listed in that table; D and trimming were resolved from the DNA. The sample table contains some 110,000 clones; only one count was recorded for 9.5% to 15% of them. The ten largest account for about a sixth of the sample.

In total, approximately 690 healthy bone marrow donors made up the cohort. At the time of sampling, every cohort member was nominally healthy, though immune exposures that went unrecorded were likely present. The donor was CMV seropositive and belonged to the group of 250 to 350 seropositive cohort members. A peripheral blood sample was provided by each donor, and peripheral blood mononuclear cells were used for TCR beta sequencing. Genomic DNA extraction from the blood cell samples was performed with the Qiagen DNeasy Blood Extraction Kit. This TCR derives from a man between 35 and 55 years old in good health and CMV-seropositive. Rearrangement joined TRBV10-3 to TRBJ2-3; TRBD2 matches 10 bases in the middle. The sample consisted of PBMCs. The DNA sequence is TGTGCGTCCAAAGGGGAAGCGGGAGGGATCACAGATACGCAGTATTTT. This is translated as CASKGEAGGITDTQYF.